The entry that follows covers one TCR beta chain sequence. Its antigen is undetermined. This specimen belongs to a study of graft-versus-host responses after intestinal transplantation. Study results and caveats: Circulating GvH clone levels at their peak were associated with HvG declines (early post-transplant).

The table came from immunoSEQ multiplex PCR; TCRdb's copy has only in-frame clones and leaves some out. In the table there are fewer than 30,000 clones, approximately 85% of which are singletons. Germline values: CDR1 SGHRS, CDR2 YFSETQ. The V and J ends lost 4 bases and 2 bases respectively, with 15 bases between them. This CDR3 is built from 15 residues. The specimen was PBMCs, collected approximately 450 days after intestinal transplant. The chain recombines TRBV5-1 with TRBJ1-1; D is unresolved. The clonotype was recovered from a human patient who received an intestinal transplant, so some T cells may come from the graft donor. CDR3 sequence: CASSILPGENTEAFF. The CDR3 nucleotides are TGCGCCAGCAGCATTCTTCCAGGAGAAAACACTGAAGCTTTCTTT.